A selection of T cell receptor beta chains follows, all from one sample in a study of shared clonotypes between healthy human individuals. TCRdb's table, derived via immunoSEQ multiplex PCR, lists solely in-frame clones and lacks some. The data show roughly 2.5 million clones, with around nine tenths seen just once and about 0.13% held by the top ten. The sequencing input was naive CD4+ T cells sorted from blood. The receptors derive from a man younger than 35 in good health. The CDR3 runs from the conserved cysteine through the conserved F or W. D genes are given only for firm matches. The size field is filled for only some rows; it gives once, few, many or a size class.

TRBV7-9	-	-	TRBJ2-7	TGTGCCAGCAGCTTAACCGGGGGCTCCTACGAGCAGTACTTC	CASSLTGGSYEQYF
TRBV2	-	-	TRBJ2-1	TGTGCCAGCAGTGATTTAGGGTACAATGAGCAGTTCTTC	CASSDLGYNEQFF
TRBV21-1	once	-	TRBJ1-3	TGTGCCAGCAGCAAAGCATGGGATACAGGGGTGGTATGCGGGGACTCTGGAAACACCATATATTTT	CASSKAWDTGVVCGDSGNTIYF
TRBV6-6	-	-	TRBJ2-3	TGTGCCAGCAGGGTCACAGATACGCAGTATTTT	CASRVTDTQYF
TRBV30	-	-	TRBJ2-7	TGTGCCTGGAGTGTGGCGAGTTTCTCCTACGAGCAGTACTTC	CAWSVASFSYEQYF
TRBV5-1	-	TRBD1	TRBJ2-7	TGCGCCAGCAGCTTAACAGGGGGCGGTGGCTACGAGCAGTACTTC	CASSLTGGGGYEQYF
TRBV4-1	once	-	TRBJ2-3	TGCGCCAGCAGCCAAGCGACTACCTCTAGCACAGATACGCAGTATTTT	CASSQATTSSTDTQYF
TRBV10-3	-	TRBD1	TRBJ1-5	TGTGCCATCAGTGATACAGGGACAGGGCAGCCCCAGCATTTT	CAISDTGTGQPQHF
TRBV2	-	TRBD2	TRBJ2-1	TGTGCCAGCGACCCGAGGGCGGGGGGGAATAATGAGCAGTTCTTC	CASDPRAGGNNEQFF
TRBV7-2	-	TRBD1	TRBJ1-4	TGTGCCAGCAGCTTAGGGGACAGGATAAATGAAAAACTGTTTTTT	CASSLGDRINEKLFF
TRBV6-1	-	-	TRBJ2-1	TGTGCCAGCAGTGAATCGGCGGCTTCCTACAATGAGCAGTTCTTC	CASSESAASYNEQFF
TRBV19	-	TRBD1	TRBJ2-1	TGTGCCAGTAAGACAGGGGTAAACAATGAGCAGTTCTTC	CASKTGVNNEQFF
TRBV25-1	-	-	TRBJ2-1	TGTGCCAGCAGTGCACCCAAGGGGCATGAGCAGTTCTTC	CASSAPKGHEQFF
TRBV30	-	-	TRBJ2-7	TGTGCCTGGAGTGCGCAGCCCTACGAGCAGTACTTC	CAWSAQPYEQYF
TRBV5-4	-	TRBD2	TRBJ2-5	TGTGCCAGCAGCTTGGCCGCCCTAGCGGGAGTGGAGACCCAGTACTTC	CASSLAALAGVETQYF
TRBV29-1	-	TRBD1	TRBJ1-1	TGCAGCGTAGAACAGGGGAGCGCTGAAGCTTTCTTT	CSVEQGSAEAFF
TRBV6-5	few	TRBD1	TRBJ1-6	TGTGCCAGCAACCGGGACAGTAGTTCACCCCTCCACTTT	CASNRDSSSPLHF
TRBV9	-	-	TRBJ2-1	TGTGCCAGCAGCGACAGAGGACAGTCCGCATCCTACAATGAGCAGTTCTTC	CASSDRGQSASYNEQFF
TRBV1	-	-	TRBJ2-7	TGCACCAGCAGCCACCCCCGGACTAGCGGAGCCCCAAGCTCCTACGAGCAGTACTTC	CTSSHPRTSGAPSSYEQYF
TRBV5-1	-	TRBD1	TRBJ1-6	TGCGCCAGCAGCTCTTCATCTACAGGGGGTCTATCACCCCTCCACTTT	CASSSSSTGGLSPLHF
TRBV6-6	-	-	TRBJ1-4	TGTGCCAGCAGGCCAGCTAATGAAAAACTGTTTTTT	CASRPANEKLFF
TRBV27	-	TRBD1	TRBJ1-6	TGTGCCAGCAGTTTACCAGGACAGGGAGGTAATTCACCCCTCCACTTT	CASSLPGQGGNSPLHF
TRBV6-7	-	-	TRBJ1-5	TGTGCCAGCAGTTACTCGAGGGAAATAAAGTGCAATCAGCCCCAGCATTTT	CASSYSREIKCNQPQHF
TRBV6-1	-	-	TRBJ1-1	TGTGCCAGCAGACGACAAGTATCCGACACTGAAGCTTTCTTT	CASRRQVSDTEAFF
TRBV5-5	-	TRBD1	TRBJ1-5	TGTGCCAGCAGCCCACAGGGGTGGCAGCCCCAGCATTTT	CASSPQGWQPQHF
TRBV18	-	TRBD1	TRBJ1-1	TGTGCCAGCTCACCACAGGGGGCGTCGAACACTGAAGCTTTCTTT	CASSPQGASNTEAFF
TRBV2	once	TRBD2	TRBJ2-6	TGTGCCAGCAGTATTCTAGCGGCCGGGGCCAACGTCCTGACTTTC	CASSILAAGANVLTF
TRBV6-1	-	-	TRBJ1-3	TGTGCCAGCACCGAGGGGTTCGGCTCTGGAAACACCATATATTTT	CASTEGFGSGNTIYF
TRBV27	-	TRBD2	TRBJ2-1	TGTGCCAACGAGCGGGAGTGTCCCCCCCTTGATGAGCAGTTCTTC	CANERECPPLDEQFF
TRBV2	-	-	TRBJ1-1	TGTGCCAGTCAAAAGGAGAACACTGAAGCTTTCTTT	CASQKENTEAFF
TRBV10-3	-	-	TRBJ2-5	TGTGCCATCAGTGCGACCTTCTTTTTAGAGACCCAGTACTTC	CAISATFFLETQYF
TRBV30	-	TRBD2	TRBJ2-5	TGTGCCTGGAAAAAACTAGCGGGAGAGGCAGAGACCCAGTACTTC	CAWKKLAGEAETQYF
TRBV6-6	-	-	TRBJ2-7	TGTGCCAGCAGTTACAGTTTGGGAATGAACCACGAGCAGTACTTC	CASSYSLGMNHEQYF
TRBV6-6	-	-	TRBJ2-1	TGTGCCAGCAGTCGAAACAATGAGCAGTTCTTC	CASSRNNEQFF
TRBV28	few	TRBD1	TRBJ1-2	TGTGCCAGCCGCCGACAGGGTTATGGCTACACCTTC	CASRRQGYGYTF
TRBV6-1	-	TRBD2	TRBJ2-7	TGTGCCAGCAAGGGACTAGCTATATACGAGCAGTACTTC	CASKGLAIYEQYF
TRBV18	-	TRBD1	TRBJ1-6	TGTGCCAGCTCACCCGGACAGGGATTACCCCTCCACTTT	CASSPGQGLPLHF
TRBV5-6	once	-	TRBJ2-3	TGTGCCAGCAGCTTGGTGGGGGATACGCAGTATTTT	CASSLVGDTQYF
TRBV6-1	-	TRBD1	TRBJ1-6	TGTGCCAGCAGTGGATCACCGGGACAGGGATATTCACCCCTCCACTTT	CASSGSPGQGYSPLHF
TRBV4-1	-	-	TRBJ2-5	TGCGCCAGCAGCCAAGCTTGGGGGGCAGGGGGACAAGAGACCCAGTACTTC	CASSQAWGAGGQETQYF
TRBV5-1	-	-	TRBJ1-6	TGCGCCAGCAGCCCGAGTGGGAGGCCCAGCTCCTATAATTCACCCCTCCACTTT	CASSPSGRPSSYNSPLHF
TRBV5-1	-	-	TRBJ2-2	TGCGCCAGCAGCCACCCAGCAGCCGGGGAGCTGTTTTTT	CASSHPAAGELFF
TRBV7-2	-	TRBD1	TRBJ1-2	TGTGCCAGCAGCACTCGGACAGGGCAAAATGGCTACACCTTC	CASSTRTGQNGYTF
TRBV7-2	-	TRBD1	TRBJ2-1	TGTGCCAGCAAGCTGGGACAGGGTGTGAATGAGCAGTTCTTC	CASKLGQGVNEQFF
TRBV7-2	-	-	TRBJ2-1	TGTGCCAGCAGCTTAGTTGCGCGTGAGCAGTTCTTC	CASSLVAREQFF
TRBV5-4	-	-	TRBJ2-3	TGTGCCAGCAGCCCACCCGGGGCAGATACGCAGTATTTT	CASSPPGADTQYF
TRBV10-3	-	-	TRBJ1-2	TGTGCCATCAGTGAGAGGACAGAATTCTATGGCTACACCTTC	CAISERTEFYGYTF
TRBV7-7	-	TRBD1	TRBJ2-5	TGTGCTAGCAGCCCAGGACAGGCCCAGGGCGGGGAGACCCAGTACTTC	CASSPGQAQGGETQYF
TRBV5-5	-	-	TRBJ1-1	TGTGCCAGCAGCCGAAGACACAACACTGAAGCTTTCTTT	CASSRRHNTEAFF
TRBV19	-	-	TRBJ1-3	TGTGCCAGTAGGCAGGACAGTAACTCTGGAAACACCATATATTTT	CASRQDSNSGNTIYF